This TCR beta chain came from a study of shared T cell receptors in the human thymus. This table comes from immunoSEQ multiplex PCR, and its TCRdb copy is limited to in-frame clones, with some not included. The sample contains about 660,000 clones, about 87% of which appear only once. The CDR3 extends over 18 amino acids. Trimming removed 6 bases from V and 4 bases from J; junction bases left unmatched: 13. Germline-derived CDR1 and CDR2 are MDHEN and SYDVKM. A further study also used this sample, focusing on human thymus T cells.

This chain uses TRBV28 with TRBJ2-3; TRBD2 matches at 13 bases. The sequencing input was thymocytes. The source of this sequence is a boy younger than two with a congenital heart defect. CDR3 sequence reads: CASRPRLTSGRAPDTQYF. The CDR3 DNA sequence: TGTGCCAGCAGACCTAGACTTACTAGCGGGAGGGCCCCAGATACGCAGTATTTT.